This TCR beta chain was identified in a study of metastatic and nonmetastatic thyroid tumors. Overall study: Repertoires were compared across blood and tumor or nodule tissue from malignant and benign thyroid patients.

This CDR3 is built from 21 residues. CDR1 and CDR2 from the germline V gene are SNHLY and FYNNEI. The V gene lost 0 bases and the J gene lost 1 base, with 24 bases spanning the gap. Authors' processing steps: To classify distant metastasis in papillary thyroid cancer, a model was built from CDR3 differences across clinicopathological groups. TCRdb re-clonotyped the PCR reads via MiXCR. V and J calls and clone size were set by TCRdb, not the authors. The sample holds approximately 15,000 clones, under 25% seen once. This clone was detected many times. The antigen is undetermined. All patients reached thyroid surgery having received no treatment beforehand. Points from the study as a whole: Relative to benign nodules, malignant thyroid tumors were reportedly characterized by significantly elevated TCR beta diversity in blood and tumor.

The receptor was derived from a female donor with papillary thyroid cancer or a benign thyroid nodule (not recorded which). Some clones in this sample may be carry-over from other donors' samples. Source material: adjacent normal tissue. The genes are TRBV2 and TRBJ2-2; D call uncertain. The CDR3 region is CASSEAPFWLIDPMNTGELFF. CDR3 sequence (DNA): TGTGCCAGCAGTGAAGCGCCGTTTTGGCTAATTGACCCGATGAACACCGGGGAGCTGTTTTTT.